The rows below give T cell receptor beta chains drawn from one sample of a study of T cells expressing NK-cell markers. TCRdb reprocessed the 5' RACE reads, keeping one entry per CDR3 protein, no DNA. The specimen's table records over 200,000 distinct CDR3 sequences. The sequencing input was blood T cells: a sorted CD56 or NKG2C T cell subset, CD4+ or CD8+ T cells, or bulk PBMC T cells (not recorded which). These receptor sequences come from a man between 18 and 29 years old in good health. The CDR3 runs from the conserved cysteine through the conserved F or W.

cdr3_aa	j_call	v_call
CSARTGTGYNQPQHF	TRBJ1-5	TRBV20-1
CSASLGVRTDTQYF	TRBJ2-3	TRBV20-1
CASGYLDRGWIDTEAFF	TRBJ1-1	TRBV12-3/TRBV12-4
CAIRLLPGQGPPNSRHTQYF	TRBJ2-3	TRBV10-3
CASSLASEGSPLHF	TRBJ1-6	TRBV5-1
CSAKAHSPGQGIYNEQFF	TRBJ2-1	TRBV20-1
CSASRGQQNSNQPQHF	TRBJ1-5	TRBV20-1
CATSSPGASGIRQFF	TRBJ2-1	TRBV15
CSARDWRTANTEAFF	TRBJ1-1	TRBV20-1
CASSQTAAEGGYTF	TRBJ1-2	TRBV5-1
CASSPRQGSPTDTQYF	TRBJ2-3	TRBV6-2/TRBV6-3
CSAELSGRQEQFF	TRBJ2-1	TRBV20-1
CASSSDRAGWGTQHF	TRBJ1-5	TRBV7-2
CSLGQPGGELFF	TRBJ2-2	TRBV29-1
CASSSGNKLGGELFF	TRBJ2-2	TRBV7-3
CASSDRGRGREQYF	TRBJ2-7	TRBV9
CASSSGLVRSYNEQFF	TRBJ2-1	TRBV12-3/TRBV12-4
CASSRLKDRTNYEQYF	TRBJ2-7	TRBV7-2
CASSSSTVQETQYF	TRBJ2-5	TRBV7-9
CSLRGGPNTEAFF	TRBJ1-1	TRBV29-1
CASSRGEWPNEQFF	TRBJ2-1	TRBV4-3
CSGGGGQNTEAFF	TRBJ1-1	TRBV29-1
CASSQGYGKETQYF	TRBJ2-5	TRBV3-1
CASRIEPMNTEAFF	TRBJ1-1	TRBV7-6
CASISGTGKHEQFF	TRBJ2-1	TRBV12-3/TRBV12-4
CASSNRGGWETQYF	TRBJ2-5	TRBV27
CASSFEGLSNQPQHF	TRBJ1-5	TRBV12-3/TRBV12-4
CASSFKGRIDEQFF	TRBJ2-1	TRBV7-7
CASSLGSIYNEQFF	TRBJ2-1	TRBV5-6
CASSLDAGTKNIQYF	TRBJ2-4	TRBV5-1
CSVAGRYTDTQYF	TRBJ2-3	TRBV29-1
CATSRDRGTGGFLNTEAFF	TRBJ1-1	TRBV15
CASSLRGHGYTF	TRBJ1-2	TRBV12-3/TRBV12-4